One and the same sample provided the 13 T cell receptor beta chains below, sequenced in a study of shared clonotypes between healthy human individuals. CD8 cells regarded as naive lacked CD45RO, were positively chosen for CCR7, and omitted terminally differentiated effector memory CD45RA+ cells. Clones were read by immunoSEQ multiplex PCR, and TCRdb kept only the in-frame ones, dropping some. This table has 550,000 to 650,000 clones, roughly 96% appearing once. The specimen was naive CD8+ T cells sorted from blood. The receptors were sampled from a woman in her thirties in good health.

This sequence joins TRBV5-8 and TRBJ1-4; 9 nucleotides align to TRBD1. Germline CDR1 and CDR2: SGHTS and YDEGEE. The CDR3 runs 14 residues. J gave up 6 bases and V 4 bases, and 4 bases lay outside the gene matches. The CDR3 DNA reads as TGTGCCAGCAGCGAAGGGACAGGGTATGAAAAACTGTTTTTT. Amino acid sequence: CASSEGTGYEKLFF.

This chain links TRBV27 with TRBJ1-2; no clear D. Germline assignment: CDR1 MNHEY and CDR2 SMNVEV (reference sequence). Between the trimmed V and J ends, which lost 0 bases and 7 bases, there was a span of 12 bases. The CDR3 is 14 residues long. Here the CDR3 DNA reads TGTGCCAGCAGTTTATCGCTAGGTCACCTTGGCTACACCTTC. It translates to CASSLSLGHLGYTF.

The chain recombines TRBV9 with TRBJ2-3; D might be TRBD2 (5 bases). This CDR3 is built from 14 residues. Trimming removed 4 bases from V and 0 bases from J, with 9 bases in between. Germline loops: CDR1 SGDLS, CDR2 YYNGEE. The CDR3 is CASSPWTSTDTQYF. Here the CDR3 DNA reads TGTGCCAGCAGCCCCTGGACTAGCACAGATACGCAGTATTTT. Using reference TRBV9 and TRBJ2-3 for the parts outside the CDR3, the full variable domain is DSGVTQTPKHLITATGQRVTLRCSPRSGDLSVYWYQQSLDQGLQFLIQYYNGEERAKGNILERFSAQQFPDLHSELNLSSLELGDSALYFCASSPWTSTDTQYFGPGTRLTVL.

This rearrangement joins TRBV7-6 to TRBJ2-1; 12 nucleotides agree with TRBD2. V lost 1 base to trimming and J lost 8 bases; unmatched junction nucleotides: 9. The CDR3 covers 17 residues. Germline values: CDR1 SGHVS, CDR2 FNYEAQ. The CDR3 region is CASSLDPTSGSNHEQFF. CDR3 sequence (DNA): TGTGCCAGCAGCTTAGATCCGACTAGCGGGAGTAACCATGAGCAGTTCTTC.

J is TRBJ2-5 and V is TRBV28; TRBD2 is a possible D gene (6 bases). The germline V and J ends were trimmed by 2 bases and 3 bases, with 13 bases remaining between them. The CDR3 spans 15 residues. The germline CDR1 and CDR2 sequences are MDHEN and SYDVKM. CDR3 nucleotides: TGTGCCAGCAGTTTACCATCGGGGGTCGAAGAGACCCAGTACTTC. Amino acid sequence: CASSLPSGVEETQYF.

The rearrangement links TRBV11-2 to TRBJ1-2; possibly TRBD1 for D (5 bases). The CDR3 length is 14 residues. V gave up 5 bases and J gave up 7 bases, with 17 bases separating them. Germline V gene sequence: CDR1 SGHAT, CDR2 FQNNGV. In DNA form, the CDR3 reads TGTGCCAGCAGCGACACCCCCCTCAGGGCTGGCTACACCTTC. It specifies CASSDTPLRAGYTF.

The V call is TRBV6-1, the J call TRBJ2-7; D gene uncertain. Germline V gene sequence: CDR1 MNHNS, CDR2 SASEGT. Deletions cut 6 bases from V and 7 bases from J, with 7 bases between. CDR3 length: 10 residues. CDR3 sequence: CASRRREQYF. CDR3 sequence (DNA): TGTGCCAGCAGGAGAAGGGAGCAGTACTTC.

The chain joins TRBV5-6 to TRBJ2-1, with TRBD2 matching over 8 bases. The germline CDR1 and CDR2 sequences are SGHDT and YYEEEE. Trimming at V came to 4 bases and at J to 2 bases, leaving 5 bases not matched to a gene. This CDR3 has 15 residues. Here the CDR3 DNA reads TGTGCCAGCAGCCCTCTAGCGGGCGCCTACAATGAGCAGTTCTTC. Its translation is CASSPLAGAYNEQFF.

The J gene is TRBJ2-1, the V gene TRBV7-9; 12 bases are a match to TRBD2. From germline, CDR1 is SEHNR and CDR2 FQNEAQ (reference sequence). This CDR3 comprises 17 residues. After removal of 5 bases from V and 7 bases from J, the junction contained 12 bases not matched to a gene. The CDR3 here is CASSQTTSGSGWNEQFF. The CDR3 region has the DNA TGTGCCAGCAGCCAAACGACTAGCGGGAGCGGTTGGAATGAGCAGTTCTTC.

The rearrangement joins TRBV28 to TRBJ2-1, with unresolved D. V gave up 6 bases and J gave up 7 bases, with 13 bases separating them. The CDR3 contains 13 residues. CDR1 MDHEN and CDR2 SYDVKM come from the germline V gene. The CDR3 nucleotides read TGTGCCAGCAGCGGACCGAGCTATAATGAGCAGTTCTTC. Protein: CASSGPSYNEQFF.

The chain carries TRBV2 and TRBJ2-7; no clear D gene. Germline CDR1 reads SNHLY; CDR2 reads FYNNEI. The CDR3 consists of 12 residues. Trimming took 6 bases from V and 1 from J, leaving 7 bases between them. This CDR3 is CASRPASYEQYF. CDR3 in DNA: TGTGCCAGCAGACCAGCTTCCTACGAGCAGTACTTC. Filled out from reference TRBV2 and TRBJ2-7, the complete variable domain reads EPEVTQTPSHQVTQMGQEVILRCVPISNHLYFYWYRQILGQKVEFLVSFYNNEISEKSEIFDDQFSVERPDGSNFTLKIRSTKLEDSAMYFCASRPASYEQYFGPGTRLTVT.

This chain links TRBV29-1 with TRBJ1-3; perhaps TRBD1 as D (5 bases). The CDR3 consists of 15 residues. Germline-derived CDR1 and CDR2 are SQVTM and ANQGSEA. V shed 2 bases and J shed 0 bases, with 11 bases lying between them. This CDR3 reads CSVERRGSSGNTIYF. The CDR3 coding sequence is TGCAGCGTTGAAAGAAGGGGCTCCTCTGGAAACACCATATATTTT.

This chain links TRBV28 with TRBJ2-1, with 10 bases aligning to TRBD1. The CDR3 is 16 residues long. V shed 6 bases and J 3 bases; nucleotides not matched to a gene: 8. Germline loops: CDR1 MDHEN, CDR2 SYDVKM. Here the CDR3 DNA reads TGTGCCAGCAGCGCGTGGACAGGGGGTTACTACAATGAGCAGTTCTTC. Translating gives CASSAWTGGYYNEQFF.